This T cell receptor beta chain was captured in a study of T-cell memory formation after mild COVID-19. This clonotype was counted between two and nine times. TCRdb re-analysed the 5' RACE reads in MiXCR, keeping a single row per CDR3 protein. The data contain about 430,000 distinct CDR3 sequences, approximately 24% of them singletons. The CDR3 contains 16 residues. Germline CDR1 SGHVS, CDR2 FNYEAQ. V was clipped by 1 base and J by 2 bases; unmatched bases: 5. This sequence was found in an adult woman who had mild COVID-19 (a few samples of this study predate the infection). Cell type and time point are not known. Sequenced sample: PBMCs or a T cell subset sorted from them (not recorded which). This sequence joins TRBV7-6 and TRBJ2-1; 7 positions match TRBD2. CDR3 DNA sequence: TGTGCCAGCAGCTTAGGAGCGGGGAGCCCCTACAATGAGCAGTTCTTC. Translated, it gives CASSLGAGSPYNEQFF.